The 18 T cell receptor beta chains given below trace back to one sample, sequenced in a study of beta chain features in type 1 diabetes. Every bit of the isolated RNA underwent reverse transcription, so sequencing read expressed TCRB transcripts. Some clones are missing from TCRdb's copy, which holds only in-frame ones; the method was immunoSEQ multiplex PCR. This table has roughly 300,000 clones, 11% to 15% appearing once. The sample comprised central memory CD4+ T cells from blood. The receptors were gathered from a young man in good health.

The table lists this clone with a few counts. V and J are TRBV25-1 and TRBJ2-1; D remains unclear. This CDR3 spans 11 amino acids. V shed 6 bases and J shed 4 bases, with 4 bases lying between them. Germline CDR1 MGHDK, CDR2 SYGVNS. This CDR3 reads CASRLYNEQFF. In DNA, the CDR3 is TGTGCCAGCAGATTATACAATGAGCAGTTCTTC.

This clone has a handful of counts. The CDR3 region has the DNA TGTGCCAGCAGCTTATACCAGAAAGAGACCCAGTACTTC. This gives the protein CASSLYQKETQYF. V and J are TRBV7-7 and TRBJ2-5; no clear D gene. The CDR3 totals 13 residues. CDR1 and CDR2 from the germline V gene are SSHAT and FNYEAQ (reference sequence). Trimming took 2 bases from V and 3 from J, leaving 7 bases between them.

This clone was seen a few times. This chain uses TRBV7-6 with TRBJ2-7, with D maybe TRBD2 (6 bases). The V end was cut by 4 bases, the J end by 1 base, with 17 bases between. CDR1 SGHVS and CDR2 FNYEAQ come from the germline V gene. This CDR3 has 16 residues. The CDR3 DNA reads as TGTGCCAGCAGCTCACCTAGCGTCAAACGGTCCTACGAGCAGTACGTC. Translation gives CASSSPSVKRSYEQYV.

This clone was counted between two and nine times. The same CDR3 is also encoded by other DNA sequences in this sample. The genes are TRBV7-2 and TRBJ1-5; D gene ambiguous. The germline V gene encodes CDR1 SGHTA and CDR2 FQGNSA. This CDR3 spans 12 amino acids. The germline V and J ends were trimmed by 4 bases and 3 bases, with 4 bases remaining between them. CDR3 region: CASSSLNQPQHF. CDR3 nucleotide sequence: TGTGCCAGCAGCTCCCTCAATCAGCCCCAGCATTTT. Drawing the rest from reference TRBV7-2 and TRBJ1-5, the complete variable domain is GAGVSQSPSNKVTEKGKDVELRCDPISGHTALYWYRQSLGQGLEFLIYFQGNSAPDKSGLPSDRFSAERTGGSVSTLTIQRTQQEDSAVYLCASSSLNQPQHFGDGTRLSIL.

The chain couples TRBV27 to TRBJ2-3; 9 nucleotides line up with TRBD2. CDR3 length equals 15 residues. V trimming: 6 bases; J trimming: 0 bases; junction bases outside the gene matches: 4. Germline CDR1 and CDR2: MNHEY and SMNVEV (reference sequence). CDR3 in DNA: TGTGCCAGCAGCCTTACTAGCGGGAGCACAGATACGCAGTATTTT. Translating gives CASSLTSGSTDTQYF.

This chain connects TRBV28 to TRBJ2-2; D remains ambiguous. V lost 8 bases to trimming and J lost 7 bases, with 14 bases between them. The CDR3 spans 13 residues. Germline CDR1 is MDHEN and CDR2 is SYDVKM. In DNA form, the CDR3 reads TGTGCCAGCCTGTTTCTAGGTAGCGGGGAGCTGTTTTTT. Protein: CASLFLGSGELFF.

In its sample, this clone was seen a few times. The CDR3 DNA sequence: TGCGCCAGCAGCCCCCGACAGGACTCCCAAGAGACCCAGTACTTC. Translated, it gives CASSPRQDSQETQYF. The V gene is TRBV4-3, the J gene TRBJ2-5; a weak D match, TRBD1 (6 bases). Germline V lookup: CDR1 LGHNA, CDR2 YSLEER. The CDR3 consists of 15 residues. The ends were cut back, 4 bases at V and 1 base at J, with 13 bases in the middle.

At least ten counts were recorded for this clone. The V gene is TRBV15, the J gene TRBJ1-1, with D possibly matching TRBD1 (6 bases). V lost 2 bases and J 2 bases, leaving 18 bases between the germline ends. Germline CDR1 and CDR2: LNHNV and YYDKDF (reference sequence). This CDR3 is 17 amino acids long. The CDR3 reads CATSRRISRGFNTEAFF. The CDR3 DNA reads as TGTGCCACCAGCAGACGAATCTCCAGGGGCTTTAACACTGAAGCTTTCTTT.

This clone was counted many times. The chain couples TRBV2 to TRBJ2-1; D is unclear. Germline lookup yields CDR1 SNHLY and CDR2 FYNNEI. The V gene lost 8 bases and the J gene lost 1 base, with 9 bases spanning the gap. The CDR3 totals 13 residues. CDR3 region: CASSTESYNEQFF. In DNA form, the CDR3 reads TGTGCCAGCTCTACAGAATCCTACAATGAGCAGTTCTTC.

The rearrangement uses TRBV11-2 and TRBJ2-5, with D hard to call. Trimming removed 5 bases at V and 0 bases at J, with 13 bases between. The CDR3 contains 15 residues. Germline CDR1 is SGHAT and CDR2 is FQNNGV. Written as DNA, the CDR3 is TGTGCCAGCAGCCCGCCCCGGGTCCACCAAGAGACCCAGTACTTC. It specifies CASSPPRVHQETQYF.

This clone was observed a few times. V usage is TRBV10-1 and J usage is TRBJ2-4; D is perhaps TRBD2 (6 bases). Per the germline V gene, CDR1 is WNHNN and CDR2 is SYGVQD (reference sequence). V was shortened by 2 bases and J by 0 bases, with 11 bases between the two germline ends. The CDR3 contains 16 residues. The CDR3 DNA sequence: TGCGCCAGCAGTGAGGAAGAGGGACTAGCCAAAAACATTCAGTACTTC. Translation: CASSEEEGLAKNIQYF.

This clone occurred a few times. J is TRBJ2-1 and V is TRBV2; no firm D call. There are 17 residues in the CDR3. In germline, CDR1 is SNHLY, CDR2 FYNNEI. Trimming removed 0 bases from V and 8 bases from J, with 20 bases in between. The CDR3, as DNA: TGTGCCAGCAGTGAAGCGAGTGGGGTTGGTATCGTGGATGAGCAGTTCTTC. This encodes CASSEASGVGIVDEQFF.

V gene TRBV30 combines with J gene TRBJ1-4, with TRBD1 as a possible D gene (5 bases). V was shortened by 5 bases and J by 8 bases, with 12 bases between the two germline ends. CDR1 and CDR2 from the germline V gene are GTSNPN and SVGIG (reference sequence). The CDR3 covers 12 residues. The CDR3 reads CAWSARGEKLFF. In DNA, the CDR3 is TGTGCCTGGTCCGCCCGGGGGGAAAAACTGTTTTTT. The full variable domain, its missing parts supplied by reference TRBV30 and TRBJ1-4, is SQTIHQWPATLVQPVGSPLSLECTVEGTSNPNLYWYRQAAGRGLQLLFYSVGIGQISSEVPQNLSASRPQDRQFILSSKKLLLSDSGFYLCAWSARGEKLFFGSGTQLSVL.

The genes are TRBV6-1 and TRBJ2-7; possible D gene TRBD1, 6 bases. The CDR3 sequence is 13 residues long. Germline-derived CDR1 and CDR2 are MNHNS and SASEGT. Trimming pared 5 bases from V and 2 bases from J, leaving 10 bases between. CDR3 in DNA: TGTGCCAGCAGTCAACAGGGTCCCTACGAGCAGTACTTC. Amino acid sequence: CASSQQGPYEQYF.

V usage is TRBV5-1 and J usage is TRBJ2-7; perhaps TRBD1 as D (6 bases). The CDR3 has 13 amino acids. CDR1 is SGHRS and CDR2 is YFSETQ in the germline V gene. With 4 bases removed from V and 6 bases from J, the gap between germline ends came to 14 bases. The CDR3 nucleotides are TGCGCCAGCAGCGGGGGACAAGCCCCCGAGCAGTACTTC. This sequence encodes CASSGGQAPEQYF.

This clone has more than one count but fewer than ten. This chain joins TRBV2 and TRBJ1-5; D is unresolved. CDR1 and CDR2 (germline): SNHLY, FYNNEI. With 6 bases removed from V and 11 bases from J, the gap between germline ends came to 17 bases. The CDR3 is made up of 13 amino acids. The CDR3 spells CASSQRVTSSQHF. The DNA of the CDR3 is TGTGCCAGCAGCCAACGGGTGACAAGTTCCCAGCATTTT. Full variable domain (missing parts from reference TRBV2 and TRBJ1-5): EPEVTQTPSHQVTQMGQEVILRCVPISNHLYFYWYRQILGQKVEFLVSFYNNEISEKSEIFDDQFSVERPDGSNFTLKIRSTKLEDSAMYFCASSQRVTSSQHFGDGTRLSIL.

This sequence joins TRBV5-1 and TRBJ1-2; no clear D. The germline V and J ends were trimmed by 0 bases and 4 bases, with 10 bases remaining between them. The CDR3 sequence is 14 residues long. Per germline, CDR1 SGHRS and CDR2 YFSETQ. In DNA form, the CDR3 reads TGCGCCAGCAGCTTGGGGCAGGAAAGCTATGGCTACACCTTC. Translating it yields CASSLGQESYGYTF.

V usage is TRBV2 and J usage is TRBJ1-5; D is unclear. The CDR3 covers 13 residues. Germline CDR1 and CDR2: SNHLY and FYNNEI. Trimming took 0 bases from V and 6 from J, leaving 6 bases between them. CDR3 sequence (DNA): TGTGCCAGCAGTGAAGCGCGCGGTCAGCCCCAGCATTTT. Translating it yields CASSEARGQPQHF.